This TCR beta chain was profiled in a study of T cell changes during pregnancy in multiple sclerosis. The CDR3 is made up of 15 amino acids. The germline CDR1 and CDR2 sequences are MDHEN and SYDVKM. With V trimmed by 5 bases and J by 6 bases, 9 bases remained unmatched. TCRdb's copy holds only in-frame clones and misses some; the assay was immunoSEQ multiplex PCR. In the table there are 39,000 or so clones, 80% to 95% of which are singletons. The origin of this receptor is a female donor in good health, enrolled as a control in a pregnancy study. The chain joins TRBV28 to TRBJ1-5; 8 bases map to TRBD1. Sample: CD4+ T cells from peripheral blood mononuclear cells, taken after pregnancy. CDR3 loop: CASSGSGGTGQPQHF. The CDR3 DNA reads TGTGCCAGCAGTGGTTCAGGGGGCACGGGTCAGCCCCAGCATTTT.